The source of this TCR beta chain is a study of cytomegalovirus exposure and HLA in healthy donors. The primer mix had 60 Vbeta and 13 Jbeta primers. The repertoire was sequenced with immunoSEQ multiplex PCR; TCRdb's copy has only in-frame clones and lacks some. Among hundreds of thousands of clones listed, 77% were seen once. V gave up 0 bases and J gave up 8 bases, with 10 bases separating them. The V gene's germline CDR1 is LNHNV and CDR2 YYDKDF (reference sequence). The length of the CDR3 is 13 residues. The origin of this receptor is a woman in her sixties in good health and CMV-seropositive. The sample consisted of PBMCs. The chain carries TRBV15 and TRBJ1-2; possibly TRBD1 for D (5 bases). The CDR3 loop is CATSRDLGEGYTF. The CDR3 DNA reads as TGTGCCACCAGCAGAGATCTAGGGGAAGGCTACACCTTC.